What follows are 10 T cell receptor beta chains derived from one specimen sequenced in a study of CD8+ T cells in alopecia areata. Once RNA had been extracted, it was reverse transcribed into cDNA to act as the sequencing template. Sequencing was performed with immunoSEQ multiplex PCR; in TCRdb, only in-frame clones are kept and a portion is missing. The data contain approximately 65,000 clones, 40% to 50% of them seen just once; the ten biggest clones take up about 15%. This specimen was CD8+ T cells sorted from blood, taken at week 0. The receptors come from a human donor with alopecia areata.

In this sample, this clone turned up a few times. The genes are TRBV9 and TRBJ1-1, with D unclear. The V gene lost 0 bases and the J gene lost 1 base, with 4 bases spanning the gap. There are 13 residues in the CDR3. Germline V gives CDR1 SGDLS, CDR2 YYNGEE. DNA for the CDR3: TGTGCCAGCAGCGTAGAGGGGAACACTGAAGCTTTCTTT. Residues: CASSVEGNTEAFF.

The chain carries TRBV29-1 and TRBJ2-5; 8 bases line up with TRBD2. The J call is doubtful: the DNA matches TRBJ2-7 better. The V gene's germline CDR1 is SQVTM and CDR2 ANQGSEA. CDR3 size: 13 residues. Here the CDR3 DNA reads TGCAGCGTTGGTGGACTAGCCGCCTACGAGCAGTACTTC. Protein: CSVGGLAAYEQYF.

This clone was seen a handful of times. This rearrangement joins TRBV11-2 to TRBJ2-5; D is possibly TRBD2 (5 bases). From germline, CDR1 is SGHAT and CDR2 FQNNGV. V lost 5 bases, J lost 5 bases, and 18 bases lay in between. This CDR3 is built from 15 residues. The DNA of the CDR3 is TGTGCCAGCAGCATATGGGAGAAGCTGGGGGAGACCCAGTACTTC. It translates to CASSIWEKLGETQYF.

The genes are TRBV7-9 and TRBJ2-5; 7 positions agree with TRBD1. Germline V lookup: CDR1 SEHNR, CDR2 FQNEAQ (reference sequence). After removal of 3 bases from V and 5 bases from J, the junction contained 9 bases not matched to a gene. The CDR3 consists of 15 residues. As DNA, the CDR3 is TGTGCCAGCAGCTTCTACAGGGGCCGTGGGGAGACCCAGTACTTC. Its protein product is CASSFYRGRGETQYF.

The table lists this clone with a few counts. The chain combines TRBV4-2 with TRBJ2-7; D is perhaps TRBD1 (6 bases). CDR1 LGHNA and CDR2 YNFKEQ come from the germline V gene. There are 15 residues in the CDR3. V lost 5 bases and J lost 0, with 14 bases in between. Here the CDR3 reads CASSFRTASSYEQYF. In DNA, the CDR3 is TGTGCCAGCAGCTTTAGGACAGCGAGCTCCTACGAGCAGTACTTC.

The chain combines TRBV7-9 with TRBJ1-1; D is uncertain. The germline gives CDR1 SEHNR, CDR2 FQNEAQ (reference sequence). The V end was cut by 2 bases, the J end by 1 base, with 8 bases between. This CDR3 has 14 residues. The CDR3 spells CASSLSLENTEAFF. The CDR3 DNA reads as TGTGCCAGCAGCTTAAGTCTGGAGAACACTGAAGCTTTCTTT.

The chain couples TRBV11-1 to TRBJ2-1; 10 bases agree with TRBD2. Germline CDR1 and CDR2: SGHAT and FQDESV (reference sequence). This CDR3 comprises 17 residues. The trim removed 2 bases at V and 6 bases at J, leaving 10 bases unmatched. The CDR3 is CASSLSPAGGPGNEQFF. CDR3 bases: TGTGCCAGCAGCTTATCTCCAGCGGGAGGGCCTGGCAATGAGCAGTTCTTC.

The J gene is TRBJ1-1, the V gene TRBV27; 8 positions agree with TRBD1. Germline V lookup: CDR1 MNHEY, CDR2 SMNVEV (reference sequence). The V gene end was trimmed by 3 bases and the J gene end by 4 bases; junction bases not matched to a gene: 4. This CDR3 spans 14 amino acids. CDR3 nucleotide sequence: TGTGCCAGCAGTTTTACAGGGGGGGTCACTGAAGCTTTCTTT. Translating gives CASSFTGGVTEAFF.

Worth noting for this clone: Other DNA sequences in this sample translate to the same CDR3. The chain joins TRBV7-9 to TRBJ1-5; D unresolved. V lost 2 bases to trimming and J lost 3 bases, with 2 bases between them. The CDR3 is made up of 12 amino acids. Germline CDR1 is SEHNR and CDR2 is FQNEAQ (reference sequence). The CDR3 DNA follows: TGTGCCAGCAGCTTATCCAATCAGCCCCAGCATTTT. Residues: CASSLSNQPQHF.

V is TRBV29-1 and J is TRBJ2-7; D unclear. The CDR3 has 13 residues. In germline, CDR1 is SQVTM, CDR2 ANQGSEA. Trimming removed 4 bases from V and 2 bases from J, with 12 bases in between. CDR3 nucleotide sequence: TGCAGCGTTGGCCCGGGCTTAACCTACGAGCAGTACTTC. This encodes CSVGPGLTYEQYF.